Detailed here is one T cell receptor beta chain. The target antigen is unknown. The data were taken from a study of cytomegalovirus exposure and HLA in healthy donors. 13 Jbeta primers and 60 Vbeta primers were used for the PCR. The data were produced by immunoSEQ multiplex PCR, yet TCRdb's version contains in-frame clones alone and is incomplete. The table shows approximately 77,000 clones, with roughly 76% occurring only once. The V gene end was trimmed by 1 base and the J gene end by 11 bases; junction bases not matched to a gene: 12. CDR1 GTSNPN and CDR2 SVGIG come from the germline V gene (reference sequence). The CDR3 sequence is 14 residues long. General study findings and limits: In a later analysis, TCR beta V- and J-gene trimming was associated with a missense DCLRE1C variant.

The TCR was taken from a woman aged 35 to 49 in good health and CMV-seronegative. Sequencing was done on a sample of PBMCs. The rearrangement joins TRBV30 to TRBJ2-7, with 9 bases that match TRBD2. This CDR3 reads CAWSGGFSGSLEYF. Written as DNA, the CDR3 is TGTGCCTGGAGTGGAGGCTTTAGCGGGAGCTTGGAGTACTTC.